This T cell receptor beta chain is from a study of T cell responses to AZD1222 COVID-19 vaccine. The study, taken as a whole, reports: No day 14 peak samples; only post-peak repertoires were characterized. Close to half of all spike-specific TCRs reportedly target regions of the variants that are unmutated. Donors were mostly white British, more females; clonal diversity possibly underestimated. Only five or six AZD1222 recipients tested seropositive at baseline.

Assay: immunoSEQ multiplex PCR; the TCRdb copy retains only in-frame clones and omits some. The profile shows more than 80,000 clones, 80% to 90% of them singletons. With respect to this clone: As yet, its antigen is unknown.

With 2 bases clipped from V and 4 bases from J, the junction kept 3 bases outside the gene matches. CDR1 SGHVS and CDR2 FQNEAQ come from the germline V gene. This CDR3 has 16 amino acids. The chain couples TRBV7-8 to TRBJ1-6; TRBD1 agrees at 9 bases. Sequencing used peripheral blood, obtained 28 days after the second AZD1222 dose. The clonotype originates from an adult who received the AZD1222 COVID-19 vaccine. The CDR3 loop reads CASSLLGQGYNSPLHF. CDR3 DNA: TGTGCCAGCAGCTTATTGGGACAGGGTTATAATTCACCCCTCCACTTT. The full variable domain, in which reference TRBV7-8 and TRBJ1-6 provide the parts outside the CDR3, is GAGVSQSPRYKVAKRGQDVALRCDPISGHVSLFWYQQALGQGPEFLTYFQNEAQLDKSGLPSDRFFAERPEGSVSTLKIQRTQQEDSAVYLCASSLLGQGYNSPLHFGNGTRLTVT.